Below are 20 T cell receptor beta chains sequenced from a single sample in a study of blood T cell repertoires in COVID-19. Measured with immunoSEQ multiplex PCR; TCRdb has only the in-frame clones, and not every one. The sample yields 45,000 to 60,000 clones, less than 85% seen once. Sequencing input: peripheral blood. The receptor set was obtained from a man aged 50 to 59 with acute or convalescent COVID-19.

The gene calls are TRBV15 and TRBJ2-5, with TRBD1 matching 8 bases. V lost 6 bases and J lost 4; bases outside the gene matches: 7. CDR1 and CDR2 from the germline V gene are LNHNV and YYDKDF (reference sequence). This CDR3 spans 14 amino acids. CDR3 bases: TGTGCCACCAGGCTGGACAGGGTGGTAGAGACCCAGTACTTC. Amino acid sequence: CATRLDRVVETQYF.

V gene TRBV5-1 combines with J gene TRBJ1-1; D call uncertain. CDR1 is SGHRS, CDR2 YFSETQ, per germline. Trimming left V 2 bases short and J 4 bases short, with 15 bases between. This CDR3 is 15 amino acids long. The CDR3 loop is CASSLSNWRLTEAFF. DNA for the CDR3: TGCGCCAGCAGCTTAAGTAATTGGAGACTCACTGAAGCTTTCTTT.

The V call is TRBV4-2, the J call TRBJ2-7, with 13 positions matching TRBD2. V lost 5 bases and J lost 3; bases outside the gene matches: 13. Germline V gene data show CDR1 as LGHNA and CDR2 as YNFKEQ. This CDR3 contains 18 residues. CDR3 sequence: CASSSGLAGIGSVYEQYF. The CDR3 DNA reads TGTGCCAGCAGCTCGGGACTAGCGGGAATAGGTTCGGTCTACGAGCAGTACTTC.

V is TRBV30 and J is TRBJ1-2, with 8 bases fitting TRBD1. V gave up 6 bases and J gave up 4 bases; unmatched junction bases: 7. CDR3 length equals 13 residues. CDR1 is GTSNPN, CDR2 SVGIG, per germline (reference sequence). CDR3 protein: CACTGGRVYGYTF. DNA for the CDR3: TGTGCCTGCACAGGGGGTCGGGTCTATGGCTACACCTTC.

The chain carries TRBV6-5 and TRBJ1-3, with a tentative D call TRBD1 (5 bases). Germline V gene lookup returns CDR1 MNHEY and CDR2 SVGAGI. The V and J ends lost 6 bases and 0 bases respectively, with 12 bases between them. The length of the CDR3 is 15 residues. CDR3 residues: CASSLGHFSGNTIYF. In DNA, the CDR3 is TGTGCCAGCAGCCTTGGACATTTCTCTGGAAACACCATATATTTT.

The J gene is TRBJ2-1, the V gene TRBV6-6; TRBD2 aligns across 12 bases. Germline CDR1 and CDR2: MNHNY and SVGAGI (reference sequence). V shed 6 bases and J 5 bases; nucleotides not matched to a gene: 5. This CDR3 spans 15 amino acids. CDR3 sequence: CASSRTSGANNEQFF. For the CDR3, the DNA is TGTGCCAGCAGCCGGACTAGCGGGGCCAACAATGAGCAGTTCTTC.

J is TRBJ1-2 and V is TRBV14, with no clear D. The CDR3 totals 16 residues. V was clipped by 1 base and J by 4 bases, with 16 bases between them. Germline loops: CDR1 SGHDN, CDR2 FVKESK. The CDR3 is CASSQVQLINIYGYTF. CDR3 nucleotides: TGTGCCAGCAGCCAAGTACAGCTTATTAACATCTATGGCTACACCTTC.

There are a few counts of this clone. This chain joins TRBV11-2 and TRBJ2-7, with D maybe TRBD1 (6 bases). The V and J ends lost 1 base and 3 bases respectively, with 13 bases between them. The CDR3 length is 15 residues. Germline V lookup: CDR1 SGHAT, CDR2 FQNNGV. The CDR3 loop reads CASSLAQGYYYEQYF. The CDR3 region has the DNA TGTGCCAGCAGCTTAGCACAGGGCTACTACTACGAGCAGTACTTC.

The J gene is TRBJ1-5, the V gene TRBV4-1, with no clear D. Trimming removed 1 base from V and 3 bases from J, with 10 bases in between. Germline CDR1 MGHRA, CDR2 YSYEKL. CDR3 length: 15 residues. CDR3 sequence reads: CASSQVWPINQPQHF. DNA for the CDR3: TGCGCCAGCAGCCAAGTATGGCCGATCAATCAGCCCCAGCATTTT.

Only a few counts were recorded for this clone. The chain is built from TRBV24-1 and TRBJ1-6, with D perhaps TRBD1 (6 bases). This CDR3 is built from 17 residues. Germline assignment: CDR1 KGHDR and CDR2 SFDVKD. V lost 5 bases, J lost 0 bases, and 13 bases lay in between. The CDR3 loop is CATSGEQGSSYNSPLHF. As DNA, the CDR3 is TGTGCCACCAGTGGCGAACAGGGCTCCTCCTATAATTCACCCCTCCACTTT.

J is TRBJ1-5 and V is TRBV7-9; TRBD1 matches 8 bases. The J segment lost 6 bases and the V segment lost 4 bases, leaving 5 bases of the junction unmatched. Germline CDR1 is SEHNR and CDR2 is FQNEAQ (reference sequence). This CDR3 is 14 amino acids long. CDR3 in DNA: TGTGCCAGCAGCTGGGGGACAGGTCCTCAGCCCCAGCATTTT. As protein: CASSWGTGPQPQHF.

The DNA for the CDR3 is TGTGCCAGTAGTCTGGGACTAGCGCCTTCTTACGAGCAGTACTTC. This translates into CASSLGLAPSYEQYF. This chain joins TRBV19 and TRBJ2-7, with 10 bases identical to TRBD2. Unmatched junction bases numbered 8, after V lost 5 bases and J lost 4 bases. The CDR3 runs to 15 residues. Germline V lookup: CDR1 LNHDA, CDR2 SQIVND (reference sequence).

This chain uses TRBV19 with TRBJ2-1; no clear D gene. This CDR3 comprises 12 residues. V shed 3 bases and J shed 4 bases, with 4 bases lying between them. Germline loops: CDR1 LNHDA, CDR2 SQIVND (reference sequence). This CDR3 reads CASSIYYNEQFF. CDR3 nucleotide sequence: TGTGCCAGTAGTATCTATTACAATGAGCAGTTCTTC.

The CDR3 protein is CASSSTGTPYNEQFF. The CDR3 DNA is TGTGCCAGCAGTTCGACAGGGACCCCCTACAATGAGCAGTTCTTC. The chain uses TRBV27 and TRBJ2-1, with TRBD1 matching over 7 bases. The CDR3 runs to 15 residues. CDR1 MNHEY and CDR2 SMNVEV come from the germline V gene (reference sequence). V lost 4 bases to trimming and J lost 2 bases; unmatched junction nucleotides: 5.

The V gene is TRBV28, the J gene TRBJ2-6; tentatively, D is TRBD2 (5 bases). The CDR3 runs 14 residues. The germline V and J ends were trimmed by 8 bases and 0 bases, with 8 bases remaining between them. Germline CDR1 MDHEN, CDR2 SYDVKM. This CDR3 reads CASRLSSGANVLTF. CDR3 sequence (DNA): TGTGCCAGCCGACTAAGCTCTGGGGCCAACGTCCTGACTTTC. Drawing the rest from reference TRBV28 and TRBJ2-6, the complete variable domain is DVKVTQSSRYLVKRTGEKVFLECVQDMDHENMFWYRQDPGLGLRLIYFSYDVKMKEKGDIPEGYSVSREKKERFSLILESASTNQTSMYLCASRLSSGANVLTFGAGSRLTVL.

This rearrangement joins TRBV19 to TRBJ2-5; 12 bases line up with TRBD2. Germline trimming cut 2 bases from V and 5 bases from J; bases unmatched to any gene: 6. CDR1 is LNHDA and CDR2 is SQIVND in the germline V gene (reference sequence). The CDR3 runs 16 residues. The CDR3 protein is CASSITSGGLGETQYF. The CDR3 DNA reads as TGTGCCAGTAGTATAACTAGCGGGGGGCTCGGGGAGACCCAGTACTTC.

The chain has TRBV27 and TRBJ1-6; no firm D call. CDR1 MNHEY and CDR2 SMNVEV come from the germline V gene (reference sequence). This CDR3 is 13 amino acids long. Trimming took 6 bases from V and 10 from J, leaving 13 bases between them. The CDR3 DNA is TGTGCCAGCAGCGCCTGGAGAGACTCACCCCTCCACTTT. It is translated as CASSAWRDSPLHF.

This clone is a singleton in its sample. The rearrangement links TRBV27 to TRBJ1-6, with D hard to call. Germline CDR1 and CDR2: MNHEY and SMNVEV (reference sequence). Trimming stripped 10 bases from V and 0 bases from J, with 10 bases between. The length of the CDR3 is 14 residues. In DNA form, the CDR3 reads TGTGCCACGGGTTTAAGCTCCTATAATTCACCCCTCCACTTT. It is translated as CATGLSSYNSPLHF.

CDR3 protein: CASSAAGLNQPQHF. In DNA form, the CDR3 reads TGTGCCAGCAGCGCTGCAGGATTAAATCAGCCCCAGCATTTT. The chain employs TRBV6-5 and TRBJ1-5, with unresolved D. CDR1 is MNHEY and CDR2 is SVGAGI in the germline V gene. V lost 6 bases, J lost 4 bases, and 13 bases lay in between. The CDR3 is 14 amino acids.

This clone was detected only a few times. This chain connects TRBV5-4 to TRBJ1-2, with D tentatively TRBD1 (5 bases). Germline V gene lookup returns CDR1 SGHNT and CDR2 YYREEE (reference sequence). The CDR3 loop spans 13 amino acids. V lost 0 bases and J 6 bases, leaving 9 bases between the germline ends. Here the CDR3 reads CASSLDSGDGYTF. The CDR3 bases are TGTGCCAGCAGCTTGGATTCGGGGGATGGCTACACCTTC.